The source of this TCR beta chain is a study of blood T cell repertoires in COVID-19. Study summary: The United States, Italy and Spain supplied acute and convalescent COVID-19 samples. From T cells, B-cell-depleted T cells, or PBMCs came the material, which was cDNA or gDNA.

This clone was detected only a few times. Original handling: The assay estimated nucleated cells by amplifying reference gene primers. The repertoire was sequenced with immunoSEQ multiplex PCR; TCRdb's copy has only in-frame clones and lacks some. Clone size and the V and J calls come from that table; the DNA yielded D and trimming. The sample comprises under 300,000 clones, around 80% of which are singletons, and around 1.5% rests with the top ten. The source material was peripheral blood. The source of this sequence is a woman between 40 and 50 years old who had recovered from COVID-19.

CDR3 nucleotide sequence: TGTGCCAGCAAGTCAGGGTCTGAAAAACTGTTTTTT. Translating gives CASKSGSEKLFF. V usage is TRBV28 and J usage is TRBJ1-4; D possibly corresponds to TRBD1 (5 bases). Germline CDR1 reads MDHEN; CDR2 reads SYDVKM. CDR3 length equals 12 residues. Trimming took 7 bases from V and 7 from J, leaving 10 bases between them. Full variable domain (missing parts from reference TRBV28 and TRBJ1-4): DVKVTQSSRYLVKRTGEKVFLECVQDMDHENMFWYRQDPGLGLRLIYFSYDVKMKEKGDIPEGYSVSREKKERFSLILESASTNQTSMYLCASKSGSEKLFFGSGTQLSVL.